Sequencing of this T cell receptor beta chain was carried out in a study of glioma-infiltrating T cells. Germline V lookup: CDR1 SGHKS, CDR2 YYEKEE (reference sequence). The CDR3 covers 16 residues. V was pared by 2 bases and J by 0 bases, with 14 bases between. Amplification of TCR alpha and beta CDR3 regions from RNA used iRepertoire nested multiplex PCR. For one-step reverse transcription and amplification, about 85-400 ng of tissue mRNA or PBMC total RNA was used. TCRdb reanalysed the multiplex PCR reads using MiXCR and keeps one entry per CDR3 protein. The repertoire consists of about 94,000 distinct CDR3 sequences, with approximately 22% occurring once and the leading ten covering about 6.6%.

Sequencing was performed on glioma tissue, nonneoplastic brain tissue, or PBMCs (not recorded which). The receptor's source is a human donor with low-grade glioma or glioblastoma, undergoing nonglioma brain surgery, or in good health (not recorded which). This sequence joins TRBV5-5 and TRBJ2-5; perhaps TRBD1 as D (6 bases). The CDR3 loop reads CASSFQTGQYQETQYF. The CDR3 DNA sequence: TGTGCCAGCAGCTTTCAAACAGGACAGTACCAAGAGACCCAGTACTTC.